The 14 T cell receptor beta chains in this list originate from one sample, sequenced in a study of blood T cells in healthy people across ages. Through a sample-barcoded 5' primer and a J-beta primer mix, a second PCR was run for roughly 6 to 11 cycles. MiXCR, run by TCRdb on the 5' RACE reads, gives a single entry per CDR3 protein. Of approximately 350,000 distinct CDR3 sequences listed, about half are singletons. Sequencing used blood. The receptors were sampled from a man between 60 and 75 years old in good health.

The genes are TRBV2 and TRBJ2-5; maybe TRBD1 (6 bases). CDR3 length equals 13 residues. V was cut by 8 bases and J by 1 base, with 11 bases left in between. The germline V gene encodes CDR1 SNHLY and CDR2 FYNNEI. CDR3 amino acids: CASGWTAQETQYF. The CDR3 bases are TGTGCCAGCGGGTGGACAGCCCAAGAGACCCAGTACTTC.

This clonotype was counted at least ten times. V gene TRBV29-1 combines with J gene TRBJ2-7; 7 bases map to TRBD1. J gave up 2 bases and V 6 bases, and 4 bases lay outside the gene matches. CDR1 is SQVTM, CDR2 ANQGSEA, per germline. This CDR3 has 12 residues. In nucleotides, the CDR3 is TGCAGCGTCCGGACAGGCGCCTACGAGCAGTACTTC. Its translation is CSVRTGAYEQYF.

The chain is built from TRBV13 and TRBJ1-4; D possibly corresponds to TRBD1 (5 bases). V was trimmed by 4 bases and J by 4 bases, leaving 16 bases between them. This CDR3 contains 16 residues. Looked up from germline, CDR1 is PRHDT and CDR2 is FYEKMQ (reference sequence). CDR3 protein: CASSWGDRHNNEKLFF. The CDR3 nucleotides read TGTGCCAGCAGCTGGGGGGACCGACACAATAATGAAAAACTGTTTTTT.

The V call is TRBV5-4, the J call TRBJ1-2; TRBD1 matches 7 bases. J lost 8 bases, V lost 3 bases, and 4 bases had no gene match. The germline V gene encodes CDR1 SGHNT and CDR2 YYREEE (reference sequence). The CDR3 has 12 amino acids. In DNA, the CDR3 is TGTGCCAGCAGCTACACAGGGGAAGGCTACACCTTC. Translating gives CASSYTGEGYTF.

This clonotype appeared a few times. The rearrangement joins TRBV7-2 to TRBJ1-1, with TRBD1 as a possible D gene (6 bases). Germline CDR1 is SGHTA and CDR2 is FQGNSA. This CDR3 spans 15 amino acids. Trimming left V 5 bases short and J 0 bases short, with 13 bases between. CDR3 loop: CASSPRQDMNTEAFF. The DNA for the CDR3 is TGTGCCAGCAGCCCCCGACAGGACATGAACACTGAAGCTTTCTTT. Combining the CDR3 with reference TRBV7-2 and TRBJ1-1 gives the whole variable domain GAGVSQSPSNKVTEKGKDVELRCDPISGHTALYWYRQSLGQGLEFLIYFQGNSAPDKSGLPSDRFSAERTGGSVSTLTIQRTQQEDSAVYLCASSPRQDMNTEAFFGQGTRLTVV.

This clonotype turned up a few times. The rearrangement joins TRBV6-5 to TRBJ2-3, with 13 bases identical to TRBD2. The CDR3 is made up of 16 amino acids. Germline CDR1 reads MNHEY; CDR2 reads SVGAGI. J gave up 6 bases and V 10 bases, and 13 bases lay outside the gene matches. The CDR3 here is CATSGTSGIRLDTQYF. The CDR3 DNA is TGTGCCACCTCCGGGACTAGCGGGATTCGTTTGGATACGCAGTATTTT.

V and J are TRBV28 and TRBJ2-1, with unresolved D. Germline CDR1 MDHEN, CDR2 SYDVKM. The CDR3 has 14 residues. Trimming removed 5 bases from V and 3 bases from J, with 11 bases in between. The CDR3: CASSRPLGYNEQFF. In DNA form, the CDR3 reads TGTGCCAGCAGTAGGCCCCTTGGCTACAATGAGCAGTTCTTC. Based on the CDR3 plus reference TRBV28 and TRBJ2-1, the full variable domain is DVKVTQSSRYLVKRTGEKVFLECVQDMDHENMFWYRQDPGLGLRLIYFSYDVKMKEKGDIPEGYSVSREKKERFSLILESASTNQTSMYLCASSRPLGYNEQFFGPGTRLTVL.

The chain is built from TRBV2 and TRBJ2-3; D unclear. V gave up 3 bases and J gave up 3 bases, with 7 bases separating them. This CDR3 spans 13 amino acids. From germline, CDR1 is SNHLY and CDR2 FYNNEI. The CDR3, as DNA: TGTGCCAGCAGTGACTGGATAACAGATACGCAGTATTTT. This codes for CASSDWITDTQYF.

The V and J genes are TRBV20-1 and TRBJ1-2; D remains unclear. V shed 6 bases and J shed 8 bases, with 10 bases lying between them. The CDR3 totals 10 residues. Germline V gene lookup returns CDR1 DFQATT and CDR2 SNEGSKA (reference sequence). This CDR3 reads CSAGRSGYTF. CDR3 nucleotides: TGCAGTGCCGGAAGGAGCGGCTACACCTTC.

The table lists this clonotype with a count of one. This sequence joins TRBV7-9 and TRBJ1-2; 8 bases align to TRBD1. Per the germline V gene, CDR1 is SEHNR and CDR2 is FQNEAQ (reference sequence). J gave up 4 bases and V 1 base, and 5 bases lay outside the gene matches. CDR3 length: 15 residues. CDR3 in amino acids: CASSLGGQAGYGYTF. CDR3 DNA sequence: TGTGCCAGCAGCTTAGGGGGACAGGCGGGCTATGGCTACACCTTC.

The chain carries TRBV6-1 and TRBJ2-7, with D unresolved. The J call is uncertain, as TRBJ2-5 better fits the DNA end. The CDR3 runs to 11 residues. Germline values: CDR1 MNHNS, CDR2 SASEGT. The chain's CDR3 is CASRSDQTQYF. For the CDR3, the DNA is TGTGCCAGCAGGAGCGATCAGACCCAGTACTTC.

The CDR3 DNA follows: TGTGCCAGCAGCGGACCGGGACTAGGGGGTTACAATGAGCAGTTCTTC. Protein: CASSGPGLGGYNEQFF. This rearrangement joins TRBV9 to TRBJ2-1; 8 nucleotides line up with TRBD2. V shed 3 bases, J shed 4 bases, and the junction held 9 bases outside the gene matches. This CDR3 is 16 amino acids long. The germline gives CDR1 SGDLS, CDR2 YYNGEE.

This clonotype was seen only a few times. A much larger clone lies one base from this, so it may be a read error. The chain is built from TRBV6-4 and TRBJ2-1; TRBD2 is a possible D gene (5 bases). The J call is doubtful: the DNA matches TRBJ2-7 better. The CDR3 totals 15 residues. Looked up from germline, CDR1 is MRHNA and CDR2 is SNTAGT. CDR3 sequence: CASSEEDRSYNEQYF. The DNA for the CDR3 is TGTGCCAGCAGTGAGGAGGACCGCTCCTACAATGAGCAGTACTTC.

This clonotype was counted many times. The chain employs TRBV20-1 and TRBJ2-7, with 8 bases fitting TRBD2. The V segment lost 0 bases and the J segment 2 bases; nucleotides outside the gene matches: 6. Germline CDR1 DFQATT, CDR2 SNEGSKA (reference sequence). This CDR3 comprises 15 residues. The chain's CDR3 is CSARDRRLATYEQYF. CDR3 DNA: TGCAGTGCTAGAGACCGAAGACTAGCGACCTACGAGCAGTACTTC.